Listed here are 8 T cell receptor beta chains from one sample, sequenced in a study of Ad26.COV2.S vaccination and SARS-CoV-2 variants. Regarding treatment: roughly 19 received Ad26.COV2.S at low or high dose, single or two shots; roughly five received placebo; per-sample allocation not given. Collection of the samples took place on day 63 after the first injection of vaccine or placebo. Data came from immunoSEQ multiplex PCR; TCRdb stores just in-frame clones and leaves some out. The data show hundreds of thousands of clones, about 89% seen once. The sequencing here drew on peripheral blood, taken in a trial of Ad26.COV2.S vaccine versus placebo. The receptors stem from a person between 18 and 65 years old who received the Ad26.COV2.S COVID-19 vaccine or a placebo.

The rearrangement links TRBV10-3 to TRBJ2-4; a possible D gene is TRBD2 (6 bases). V was clipped by 4 bases and J by 0 bases, with 13 bases between them. This CDR3 is 16 amino acids long. CDR1 is ENHRY and CDR2 is SYGVKD in the germline V gene. The CDR3 reads CAISVQGGLAKNIQYF. CDR3 in DNA: TGTGCCATCAGTGTCCAAGGAGGGTTAGCCAAAAACATTCAGTACTTC.

The CDR3 coding sequence is TGTGCCAGCAGACAGGGACTCTACAATGAGCAGTTCTTC. Its protein product is CASRQGLYNEQFF. This chain links TRBV2 with TRBJ2-1; tentatively, D is TRBD1 or TRBD2 (6 bases each). Trimming stripped 6 bases from V and 3 bases from J, with 9 bases between. CDR1 and CDR2 from the germline V gene are SNHLY and FYNNEI. The CDR3 sequence is 13 residues long. The full variable domain, in which reference TRBV2 and TRBJ2-1 provide the parts outside the CDR3, is EPEVTQTPSHQVTQMGQEVILRCVPISNHLYFYWYRQILGQKVEFLVSFYNNEISEKSEIFDDQFSVERPDGSNFTLKIRSTKLEDSAMYFCASRQGLYNEQFFGPGTRLTVL.

The chain's CDR3 is CASTPDPKRGYTF. The CDR3 coding sequence is TGTGCCAGTACTCCTGACCCCAAGCGTGGCTACACCTTC. This chain joins TRBV19 and TRBJ1-2; D unresolved. Trimming left V 7 bases short and J 7 bases short, with 16 bases between. Germline CDR1 and CDR2: LNHDA and SQIVND (reference sequence). The CDR3 is made up of 13 amino acids.

The chain joins TRBV29-1 to TRBJ2-7; 11 bases map to TRBD2. Germline-derived CDR1 and CDR2 are SQVTM and ANQGSEA. Trimming cost V 2 bases and J 2 bases; bases outside gene matches: 5. The CDR3 has 15 residues. The chain's CDR3 is CSVETLAGGAYEQYF. In DNA, the CDR3 is TGCAGCGTTGAAACCCTAGCGGGAGGTGCCTACGAGCAGTACTTC.

V and J are TRBV18 and TRBJ2-3, with 11 positions matching TRBD1. Germline V gene data show CDR1 as KGHSH and CDR2 as LQKENI. The junction had 5 bases not matched to a gene; V was cut back by 6 bases and J by 0 bases. CDR3 length: 16 amino acids. In DNA form, the CDR3 reads TGTGCCAGCTCCTCTGGGACAGGGGGAAGCACAGATACGCAGTATTTT. This sequence encodes CASSSGTGGSTDTQYF.

The chain is built from TRBV30 and TRBJ1-1, with TRBD1 as a possible D gene (5 bases). Germline-derived CDR1 and CDR2 are GTSNPN and SVGIG (reference sequence). This CDR3 is built from 14 residues. The V and J ends lost 1 base and 5 bases respectively, with 14 bases between them. The CDR3 region has the DNA TGTGCCTGGAGTGCCGGTCAGGGACTTACTGAAGCTTTCTTT. This translates into CAWSAGQGLTEAFF.

The chain couples TRBV3-1 (or the pseudogene TRBV3-2) to TRBJ1-5; D call uncertain. The CDR3 contains 15 residues. V was trimmed by 4 bases and J by 4 bases, leaving 14 bases between them. Germline CDR1 reads LGHDT; CDR2 reads YNNKEL (reference sequence). The CDR3 spells CASSPRSARNQPQHF. For the CDR3, the DNA is TGTGCCAGCAGCCCCCGTTCGGCCCGAAATCAGCCCCAGCATTTT.

V usage is TRBV5-4 and J usage is TRBJ1-6; a weak D match, TRBD1 (5 bases). This CDR3 has 15 amino acids. Germline V gene sequence: CDR1 SGHNT, CDR2 YYREEE (reference sequence). Trimming removed 3 bases at V and 7 bases at J, with 14 bases between. Here the CDR3 DNA reads TGTGCCAGCAGCTGGGGGAGTGCTCGGAATTCACCCCTCCACTTT. Translating gives CASSWGSARNSPLHF.